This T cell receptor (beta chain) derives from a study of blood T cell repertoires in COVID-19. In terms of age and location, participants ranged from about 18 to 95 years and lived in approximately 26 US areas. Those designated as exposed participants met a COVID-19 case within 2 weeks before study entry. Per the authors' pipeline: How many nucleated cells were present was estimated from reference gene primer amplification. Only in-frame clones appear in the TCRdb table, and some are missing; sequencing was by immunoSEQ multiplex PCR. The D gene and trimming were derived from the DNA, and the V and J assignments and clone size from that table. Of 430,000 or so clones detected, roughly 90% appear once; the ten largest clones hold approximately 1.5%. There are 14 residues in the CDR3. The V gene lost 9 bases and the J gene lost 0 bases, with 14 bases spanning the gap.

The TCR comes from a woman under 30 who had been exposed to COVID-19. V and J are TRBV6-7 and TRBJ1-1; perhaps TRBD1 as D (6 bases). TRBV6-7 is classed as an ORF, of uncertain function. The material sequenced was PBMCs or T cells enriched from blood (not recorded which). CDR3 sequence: CARDQDSVNTEAFF. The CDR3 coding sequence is TGTGCCAGAGACCAGGACAGTGTGAACACTGAAGCTTTCTTT.